This T cell receptor (beta chain) was observed in a study of regulatory T cells in long-lasting Graves disease. Time point noted: newly diagnosed GD, antithyroid drugs for less than 3 months. PBMC RNA served as the TCR library source. The source of the patients was an endocrinology department in Xi'an, China. Libraries of TCR beta came from iRepertoire HTBI primers plus Arm-PCR of CDR3 regions. MiXCR, run by TCRdb on the multiplex PCR reads, gives a single entry per CDR3 protein. The sample shows fewer than 650,000 distinct CDR3 sequences, approximately 16% of them seen only once. This clonotype was seen only a few times. These sequences were also reported in another study, on T cells in Graves' hyperthyroidism and ophthalmopathy.

The receptor comes from a young man with Graves disease. This specimen consisted of peripheral blood mononuclear cells (PBMCs), obtained at new diagnosis, from a patient treated with antithyroid drugs.

The CDR3 coding sequence is TGTGCCAGCAGCCAAGGGGTCCGGACAGGGGGCTTAAATGAGCAGTTCTTC. This translates into CASSQGVRTGGLNEQFF. This chain links TRBV3-1 with TRBJ2-1; 11 bases fit TRBD1. The CDR3 runs 17 residues. Germline V gives CDR1 LGHDT, CDR2 YNNKEL (reference sequence). Losses at the gene ends were 1 base for V and 7 bases for J; bases not matched to a gene: 9.